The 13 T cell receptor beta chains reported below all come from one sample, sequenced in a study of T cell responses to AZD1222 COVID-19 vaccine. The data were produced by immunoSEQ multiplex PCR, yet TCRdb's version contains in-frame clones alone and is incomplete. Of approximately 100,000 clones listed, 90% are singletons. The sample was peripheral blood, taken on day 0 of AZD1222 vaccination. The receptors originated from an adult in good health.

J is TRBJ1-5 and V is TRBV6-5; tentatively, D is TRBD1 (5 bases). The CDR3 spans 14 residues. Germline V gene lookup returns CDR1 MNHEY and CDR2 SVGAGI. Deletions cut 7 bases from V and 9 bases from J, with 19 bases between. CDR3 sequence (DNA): TGTGCCAGCAATCAGGGCCACCCCGGGGGGCCCCAGCATTTT. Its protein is CASNQGHPGGPQHF.

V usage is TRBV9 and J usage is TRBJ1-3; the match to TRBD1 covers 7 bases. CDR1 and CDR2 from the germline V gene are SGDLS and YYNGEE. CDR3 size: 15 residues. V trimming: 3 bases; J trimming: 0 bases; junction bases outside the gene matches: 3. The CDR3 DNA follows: TGTGCCAGCAGCGCGGGACAGACCTCTGGAAACACCATATATTTT. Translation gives CASSAGQTSGNTIYF.

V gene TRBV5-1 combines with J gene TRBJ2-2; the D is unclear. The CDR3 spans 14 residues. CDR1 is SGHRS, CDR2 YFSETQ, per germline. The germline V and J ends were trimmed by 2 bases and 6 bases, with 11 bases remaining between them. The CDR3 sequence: CASSLPVISGELFF. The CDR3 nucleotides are TGCGCCAGCAGCTTACCGGTGATATCCGGGGAGCTGTTTTTT.

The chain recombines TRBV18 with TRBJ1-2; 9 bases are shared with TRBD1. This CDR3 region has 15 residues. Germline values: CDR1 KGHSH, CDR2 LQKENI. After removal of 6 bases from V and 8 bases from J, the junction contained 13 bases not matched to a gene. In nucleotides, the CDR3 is TGTGCCAGCTCGTTCGACAGGGGGTCCTCGGGAGGCTACACCTTC. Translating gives CASSFDRGSSGGYTF.

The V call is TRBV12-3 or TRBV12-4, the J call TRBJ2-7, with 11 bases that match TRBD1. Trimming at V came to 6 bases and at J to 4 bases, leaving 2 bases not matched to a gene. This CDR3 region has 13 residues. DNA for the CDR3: TGTGCCAGCAGAGGGACAGGGGGGTACGAGCAGTACTTC. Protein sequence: CASRGTGGYEQYF.

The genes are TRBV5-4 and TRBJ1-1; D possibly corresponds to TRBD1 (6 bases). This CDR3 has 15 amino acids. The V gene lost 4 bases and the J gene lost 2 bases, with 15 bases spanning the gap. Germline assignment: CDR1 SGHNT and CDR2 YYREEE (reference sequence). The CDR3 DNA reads TGTGCCAGCAGCGATCGACCCAGGGGAAACACTGAAGCTTTCTTT. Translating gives CASSDRPRGNTEAFF. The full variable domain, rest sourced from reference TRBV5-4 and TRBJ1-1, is ETGVTQSPTHLIKTRGQQVTLRCSSQSGHNTVSWYQQALGQGPQFIFQYYREEENGRGNFPPRFSGLQFPNYSSELNVNALELDDSALYLCASSDRPRGNTEAFFGQGTRLTVV.

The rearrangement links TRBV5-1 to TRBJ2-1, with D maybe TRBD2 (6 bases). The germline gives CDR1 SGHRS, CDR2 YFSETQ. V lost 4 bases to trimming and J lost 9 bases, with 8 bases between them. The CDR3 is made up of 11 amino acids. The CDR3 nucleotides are TGCGCCAGCAGCGCGGGGCGTGAGCAGTTCTTC. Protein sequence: CASSAGREQFF.

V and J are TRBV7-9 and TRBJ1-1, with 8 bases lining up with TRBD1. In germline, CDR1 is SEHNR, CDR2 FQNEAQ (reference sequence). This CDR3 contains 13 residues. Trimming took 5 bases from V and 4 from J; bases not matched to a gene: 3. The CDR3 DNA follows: TGTGCCAGCAGCCCTACAGGGGGCACTGAAGCTTTCTTT. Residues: CASSPTGGTEAFF.

CDR3 sequence (DNA): TGTGCCAGCAGTTATACCAGGGATTCACCCCTCCACTTT. This encodes CASSYTRDSPLHF. The chain has TRBV12-3 or TRBV12-4 and TRBJ1-6; D possibly corresponds to TRBD1 (5 bases). The CDR3 totals 13 residues. The V gene lost 4 bases and the J gene lost 8 bases, with 9 bases spanning the gap.

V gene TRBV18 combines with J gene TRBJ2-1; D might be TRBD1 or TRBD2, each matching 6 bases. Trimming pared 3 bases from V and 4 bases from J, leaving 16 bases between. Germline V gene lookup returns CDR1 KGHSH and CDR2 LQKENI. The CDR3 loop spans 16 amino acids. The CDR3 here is CASSPSRRGVYNEQFF. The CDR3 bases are TGTGCCAGCTCACCGTCTAGGAGGGGGGTGTACAATGAGCAGTTCTTC.

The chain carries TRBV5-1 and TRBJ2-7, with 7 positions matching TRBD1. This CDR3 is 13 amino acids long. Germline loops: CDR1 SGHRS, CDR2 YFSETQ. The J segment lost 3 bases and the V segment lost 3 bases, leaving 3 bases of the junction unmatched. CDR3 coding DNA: TGCGCCAGCAGCTCGGGACAGTACTACGAGCAGTACTTC. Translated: CASSSGQYYEQYF.

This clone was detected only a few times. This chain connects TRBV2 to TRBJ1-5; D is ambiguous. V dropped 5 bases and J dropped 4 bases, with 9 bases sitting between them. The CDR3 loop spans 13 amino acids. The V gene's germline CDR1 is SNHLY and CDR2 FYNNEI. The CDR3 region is CASSIQKNQPQHF. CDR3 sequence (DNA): TGTGCCAGCAGTATACAGAAAAATCAGCCCCAGCATTTT.

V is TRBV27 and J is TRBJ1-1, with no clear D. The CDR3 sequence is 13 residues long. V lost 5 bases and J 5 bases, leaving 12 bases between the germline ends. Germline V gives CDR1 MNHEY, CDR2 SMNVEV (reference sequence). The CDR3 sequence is CASSPPEGTEAFF. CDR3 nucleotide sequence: TGTGCCAGCAGTCCCCCAGAGGGTACTGAAGCTTTCTTT.